The rows below give T cell receptor beta chains drawn from one sample of a study of T-cell memory formation after mild COVID-19. In TCRdb, the 5' RACE reads were re-called with MiXCR into one record per CDR3 protein. The sample consists of 300,000 to 400,000 distinct CDR3 sequences, 15% of them appearing once. The sample was PBMCs or a T cell subset sorted from them (not recorded which). The receptors were sampled from a man younger than 35 who had mild COVID-19 (a few samples of this study predate the infection). Cell type and time point are not known. Each CDR3 is given with its conserved first and last residue. The D gene is left open where the match is weak. Size is omitted from some rows. Given values are once, few, many or a class for expanded clones.

CDR3nt: TGTGCCAGCAGTGGCAGGTCGAACACCGGGGAGCTGTTTTTT
CDR3aa: CASSGRSNTGELFF
abundance: few
d_gene: .
v_gene: TRBV6-1
j_gene: TRBJ2-2

CDR3nt: TGTGCCAGCAGCCAAGAACTGAGTCAGGGGTATGGCTACACCTTC
CDR3aa: CASSQELSQGYGYTF
abundance: .
d_gene: .
v_gene: TRBV4-2
j_gene: TRBJ1-2

CDR3nt: TGTGCCAGCAGCCAAGATTTGCAGATCTACAATGAGCAGTTCTTC
CDR3aa: CASSQDLQIYNEQFF
abundance: many
d_gene: .
v_gene: TRBV3-1
j_gene: TRBJ2-1

CDR3nt: TGTGCCAGCAGTTTATGGGTTGGAGGGGCCACTGAAGCTTTCTTT
CDR3aa: CASSLWVGGATEAFF
abundance: many
d_gene: .
v_gene: TRBV27
j_gene: TRBJ1-1

CDR3nt: TGTGCCAGCAGCTTACTGAGGGACAGCGGGGGGGCCCTTTCCTTAAGCACAGATACGCAGTATTTT
CDR3aa: CASSLLRDSGGALSLSTDTQYF
abundance: .
d_gene: TRBD2
v_gene: TRBV7-8
j_gene: TRBJ2-3

CDR3nt: TGTGCCAGCATTCAGGGGTCGGGGGAGCTGTTTTTT
CDR3aa: CASIQGSGELFF
abundance: .
d_gene: .
v_gene: TRBV6-2/TRBV6-3
j_gene: TRBJ2-2

CDR3nt: TGTGCAAGTCGCTTAGCTACTAGCGGGGGAGGCACAGATACGCAGTATTTT
CDR3aa: CASRLATSGGGTDTQYF
abundance: few
d_gene: .
v_gene: TRBV12-2
j_gene: TRBJ2-3

CDR3nt: TGTGCCATCAGTGAGGGCTGGGGGGCTCGGCAGCCCCAGCATTTT
CDR3aa: CAISEGWGARQPQHF
abundance: .
d_gene: .
v_gene: TRBV10-3
j_gene: TRBJ1-5

CDR3nt: TGCGCCAGCAGCCCTGGCGTCGGGGTCACCGGGGAGCTGTTTTTT
CDR3aa: CASSPGVGVTGELFF
abundance: few
d_gene: .
v_gene: TRBV5-1
j_gene: TRBJ2-2

CDR3nt: TGTGCCAGCAGTGAAGGATCGGGTGGTAGCACAGATACGCAGTATTTT
CDR3aa: CASSEGSGGSTDTQYF
abundance: .
d_gene: .
v_gene: TRBV6-4
j_gene: TRBJ2-3

CDR3nt: TGTGCCAGCAGTCCCCGGACAGACTCGAACACTGAAGCTTTCTTT
CDR3aa: CASSPRTDSNTEAFF
abundance: few
d_gene: .
v_gene: TRBV25-1
j_gene: TRBJ1-1

CDR3nt: TGCGCCAGCAGCTTGGGAGGGTACAATCAGCCCCAGCATTTT
CDR3aa: CASSLGGYNQPQHF
abundance: .
d_gene: .
v_gene: TRBV5-1
j_gene: TRBJ1-5

CDR3nt: TGTGCCAGCAGCTTAGGATTTCGGGCTTCCCTGGAAGAAAAACTGTTTTTT
CDR3aa: CASSLGFRASLEEKLFF
abundance: few
d_gene: .
v_gene: TRBV7-9
j_gene: TRBJ1-4

CDR3nt: TGTGCCATAAGACAGGGGGATGGCTACACCTTC
CDR3aa: CAIRQGDGYTF
abundance: few
d_gene: TRBD1
v_gene: TRBV10-3
j_gene: TRBJ1-2

CDR3nt: TGTGCCAGCAGCTTTCAGGGAGTGTCGGCCGGGGAGCTGTTTTTT
CDR3aa: CASSFQGVSAGELFF
abundance: many
d_gene: .
v_gene: TRBV7-8
j_gene: TRBJ2-2

CDR3nt: TGTGCCAGCAGTTACGGGGTCGCCTACGAGCAGTACTTC
CDR3aa: CASSYGVAYEQYF
abundance: many
d_gene: .
v_gene: TRBV6-5
j_gene: TRBJ2-7

CDR3nt: TGCGCCAGCAGCCAAGACGCCGGCCCGAACACTGAAGCTTTCTTT
CDR3aa: CASSQDAGPNTEAFF
abundance: .
d_gene: .
v_gene: TRBV4-3
j_gene: TRBJ1-1